One and the same sample provided the 4 T cell receptor beta chains below, sequenced in a study of T cell repertoires in cytomegalovirus infection. Using its own MiXCR run on the reads, TCRdb lists one record per CDR3 protein. The sample records 500,000 to 600,000 distinct CDR3 sequences, more than 15% being singletons. The sequenced sample was CD8+ T cells from PBMCs. All receptors come from a human donor in good health (CMV status not recorded). Some clones in this sample may be carry-over from other donors' samples.

This clonotype showed up many times. The chain is built from TRBV7-8 and TRBJ2-1; 8 bases are shared with TRBD1. Trimming removed 4 bases from V and 0 bases from J; junction bases left unmatched: 2. Germline assignment: CDR1 SGHVS and CDR2 FQNEAQ. This CDR3 region has 15 residues. CDR3 residues: CASSSTGASYNEQFF. The CDR3 nucleotides read TGTGCCAGCAGCTCGACAGGGGCCTCCTACAATGAGCAGTTCTTC.

V and J are TRBV13 and TRBJ1-1; D is unclear. The CDR3 contains 15 residues. The V gene's germline CDR1 is PRHDT and CDR2 FYEKMQ (reference sequence). V lost 4 bases, J lost 4 bases, and 16 bases lay in between. Written as DNA, the CDR3 is TGTGCCAGCAGCTCATCAGGTTTTGGGAGCACTGAAGCTTTCTTT. It specifies CASSSSGFGSTEAFF.

There are a few counts of this clonotype. The chain couples TRBV2 to TRBJ2-1; 7 bases agree with TRBD2. This CDR3 region has 16 residues. Germline V lookup: CDR1 SNHLY, CDR2 FYNNEI. The V segment lost 4 bases and the J segment 7 bases; nucleotides outside the gene matches: 13. The CDR3 DNA reads TGTGCCAGCAGTGCCAGCGGGACTATCCCAGGGAATGAGCAGTTCTTC. Protein product: CASSASGTIPGNEQFF.

V and J are TRBV4-2 and TRBJ1-1, with D perhaps TRBD1 (5 bases). The CDR3 totals 14 residues. The ends were cut back, 1 base at V and 8 bases at J, with 14 bases in the middle. Germline V lookup: CDR1 LGHNA, CDR2 YNFKEQ. The CDR3 nucleotides read TGTGCCAGCAGCCAAGGGGGCGAGGGTTACGAAGCTTTCTTT. Amino acids: CASSQGGEGYEAFF.